This T cell receptor (beta chain) stems from a study of blood T cell repertoires in COVID-19. Study details: Sites across the United States, Italy and Spain contributed samples from acute and convalescent COVID-19. Nucleic acid was either cDNA or gDNA, and it came from T cells, B-cell-depleted T cells, or PBMCs.

Authors' data handling: Cell counts per sample came from amplifying reference gene primers. Using immunoSEQ multiplex PCR, the repertoire was profiled, and TCRdb retains in-frame clones only, with some absent. Clone size and the V and J calls come from that table; the DNA yielded D and trimming. The table has roughly 180,000 clones, 65% to 85% seen once. V shed 0 bases and J shed 1 base, with 12 bases lying between them. The V gene's germline CDR1 is LGHDT and CDR2 YNNKEL (reference sequence). CDR3 length: 16 residues. This TCR came from a woman aged 25 to 45 with acute or convalescent COVID-19. Sequenced sample: peripheral blood. V is TRBV3-1 (or the pseudogene TRBV3-2) and J is TRBJ2-5; perhaps TRBD2 as D (6 bases). The CDR3 protein is CASSQDLAGLQETQYF. CDR3 coding DNA: TGTGCCAGCAGCCAAGATTTGGCGGGGCTCCAAGAGACCCAGTACTTC.